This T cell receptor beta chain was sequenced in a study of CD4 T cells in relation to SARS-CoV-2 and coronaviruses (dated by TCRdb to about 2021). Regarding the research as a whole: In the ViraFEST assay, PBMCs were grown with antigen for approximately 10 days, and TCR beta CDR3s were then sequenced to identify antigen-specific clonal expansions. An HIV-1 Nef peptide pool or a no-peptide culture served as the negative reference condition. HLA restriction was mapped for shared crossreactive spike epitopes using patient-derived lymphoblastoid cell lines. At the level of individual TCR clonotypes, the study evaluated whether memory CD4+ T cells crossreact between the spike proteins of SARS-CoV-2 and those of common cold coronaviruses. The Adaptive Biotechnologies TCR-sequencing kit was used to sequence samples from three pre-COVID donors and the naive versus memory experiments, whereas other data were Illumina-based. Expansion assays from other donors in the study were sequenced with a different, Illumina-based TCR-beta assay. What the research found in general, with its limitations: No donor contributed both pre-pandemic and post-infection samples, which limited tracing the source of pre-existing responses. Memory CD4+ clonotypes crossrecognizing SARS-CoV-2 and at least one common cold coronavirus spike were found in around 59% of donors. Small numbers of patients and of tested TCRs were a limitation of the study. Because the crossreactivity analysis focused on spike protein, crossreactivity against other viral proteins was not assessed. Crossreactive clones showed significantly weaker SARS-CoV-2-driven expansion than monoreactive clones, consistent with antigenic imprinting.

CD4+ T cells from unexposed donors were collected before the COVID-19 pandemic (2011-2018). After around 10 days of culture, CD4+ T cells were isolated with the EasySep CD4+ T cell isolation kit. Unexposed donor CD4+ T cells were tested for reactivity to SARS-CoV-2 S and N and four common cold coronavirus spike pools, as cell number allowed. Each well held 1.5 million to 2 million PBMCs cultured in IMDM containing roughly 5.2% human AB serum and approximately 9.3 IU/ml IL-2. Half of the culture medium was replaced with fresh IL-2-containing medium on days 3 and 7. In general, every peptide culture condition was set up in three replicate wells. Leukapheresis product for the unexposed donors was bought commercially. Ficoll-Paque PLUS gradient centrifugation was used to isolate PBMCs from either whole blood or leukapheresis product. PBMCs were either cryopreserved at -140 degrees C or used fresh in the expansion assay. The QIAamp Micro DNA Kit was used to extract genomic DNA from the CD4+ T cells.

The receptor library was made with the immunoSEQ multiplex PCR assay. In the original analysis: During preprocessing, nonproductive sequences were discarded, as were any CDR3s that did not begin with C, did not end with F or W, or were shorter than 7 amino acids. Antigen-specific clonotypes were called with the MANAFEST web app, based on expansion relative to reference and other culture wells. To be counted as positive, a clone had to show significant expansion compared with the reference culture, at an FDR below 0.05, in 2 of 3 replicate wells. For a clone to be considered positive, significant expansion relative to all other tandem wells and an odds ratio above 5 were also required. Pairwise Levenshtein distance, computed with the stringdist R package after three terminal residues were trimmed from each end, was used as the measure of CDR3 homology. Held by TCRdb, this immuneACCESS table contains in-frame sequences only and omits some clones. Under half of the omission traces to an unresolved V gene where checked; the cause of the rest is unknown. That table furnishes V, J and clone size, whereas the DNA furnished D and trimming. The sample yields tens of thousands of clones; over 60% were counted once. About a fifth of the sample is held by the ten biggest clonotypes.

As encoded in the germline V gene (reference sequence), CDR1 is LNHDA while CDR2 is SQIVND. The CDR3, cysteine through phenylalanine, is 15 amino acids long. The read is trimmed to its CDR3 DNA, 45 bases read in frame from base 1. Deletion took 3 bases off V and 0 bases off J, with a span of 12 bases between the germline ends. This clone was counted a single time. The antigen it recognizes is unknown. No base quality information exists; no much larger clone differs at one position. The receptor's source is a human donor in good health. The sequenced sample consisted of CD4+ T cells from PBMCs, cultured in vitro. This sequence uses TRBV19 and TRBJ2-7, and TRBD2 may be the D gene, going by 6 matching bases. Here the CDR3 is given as CASSIAGLSSYEQYF. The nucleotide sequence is TGTGCCAGTAGTATTGCGGGGCTTAGCTCCTACGAGCAGTACTTC. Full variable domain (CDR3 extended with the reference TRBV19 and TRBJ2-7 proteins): DGGITQSPKYLFRKEGQNVTLSCEQNLNHDAMYWYRQDPGQGLRLIYYSQIVNDFQKGDIAEGYSVSREKKESFPLTVTSAQKNPTAFYLCASSIAGLSSYEQYFGPGTRLTVT.